Listed here is a single T cell receptor beta chain. Its antigen is unknown. The data were produced by immunoSEQ multiplex PCR, yet TCRdb's version contains in-frame clones alone and is incomplete. The data show roughly 20,000 clones, approximately 84% seen once. V was shortened by 2 bases and J by 3 bases, with 6 bases between the two germline ends. The CDR3 covers 12 residues. CDR1 SGDLS and CDR2 YYNGEE come from the germline V gene. This sample is part of a study of chemoradiotherapy in HPV16-positive cancers. Study results and limitations: Candidate HPV-specific clones and E7-related TCR motifs grew in tumor during treatment.

Samples were taken several times over chemoradiotherapy. The source is a human donor with HPV-associated anogenital cancer. The chain is built from TRBV9 and TRBJ2-7; no reliable D call. The sequencing used blood, collected from a patient who underwent chemoradiotherapy. For the CDR3, the DNA is TGTGCCAGCAGCGTCGACCACTACGAGCAGTACTTC. It yields the protein CASSVDHYEQYF.